One and the same sample provided the 16 T cell receptor beta chains below, sequenced in a study of T cell responses to AZD1222 COVID-19 vaccine. Measured with immunoSEQ multiplex PCR; TCRdb has only the in-frame clones, and not every one. The table lists 90,000 to 95,000 clones, around 93% of them singletons. The material was peripheral blood, obtained on day 0 of AZD1222 vaccination. The receptors derive from an adult in good health.

J is TRBJ1-1 and V is TRBV27, with a possible D match to TRBD1 (6 bases). V was shortened by 7 bases and J by 1 base, with 10 bases between the two germline ends. The CDR3 is 13 residues long. Looked up from germline, CDR1 is MNHEY and CDR2 is SMNVEV (reference sequence). In DNA, the CDR3 is TGTGCCAGCATGATGACAGGGAACACTGAAGCTTTCTTT. Its translation: CASMMTGNTEAFF.

The rearrangement uses TRBV7-9 and TRBJ2-1; the D gene could be TRBD1 or TRBD2 (7 bases each). Germline V gives CDR1 SEHNR, CDR2 FQNEAQ (reference sequence). The CDR3 is 16 residues long. V lost 5 bases, J lost 1 base, and 15 bases lay in between. The CDR3 coding sequence is TGTGCCAGCAGCCCGAGGGAGGGACAGTCCTACAATGAGCAGTTCTTC. This gives the protein CASSPREGQSYNEQFF.

The genes are TRBV28 and TRBJ1-2; D remains ambiguous. V lost 5 bases and J lost 3, with 10 bases in between. The CDR3 runs 13 residues. The germline V gene encodes CDR1 MDHEN and CDR2 SYDVKM. The CDR3 here is CASSTFGDYGYTF. The CDR3 bases are TGTGCCAGCAGTACATTCGGGGACTATGGCTACACCTTC.

The chain carries TRBV30 and TRBJ2-7; 9 nucleotides align to TRBD1. CDR1 and CDR2 from the germline V gene are GTSNPN and SVGIG (reference sequence). The V segment lost 4 bases and the J segment 2 bases; nucleotides outside the gene matches: 9. This CDR3 is built from 15 residues. This CDR3 reads CAWNYYTGGTYEQYF. Here the CDR3 DNA reads TGTGCCTGGAACTATTATACAGGGGGCACCTACGAGCAGTACTTC.

The rearrangement uses TRBV19 and TRBJ1-5; D is perhaps TRBD1 (6 bases). The CDR3 is 13 amino acids. The germline V gene has CDR1 LNHDA and CDR2 SQIVND (reference sequence). V lost 6 bases and J lost 2, with 8 bases in between. The CDR3 protein is CASSRQGNQPQHF. CDR3 sequence (DNA): TGTGCCAGTAGCAGACAGGGCAATCAGCCCCAGCATTTT.

The chain recombines TRBV11-3 with TRBJ2-1, with 12 bases that match TRBD2. CDR1 is SGHNT and CDR2 is YENEEA in the germline V gene. With V trimmed by 5 bases and J by 4 bases, 9 bases remained unmatched. The CDR3 totals 17 residues. CDR3 protein: CASSQRTSGMGYNEQFF. CDR3 bases: TGTGCCAGCAGCCAAAGGACTAGCGGGATGGGGTACAATGAGCAGTTCTTC.

This chain connects TRBV9 to TRBJ1-1; D is unclear. CDR3 length: 17 residues. Germline CDR1 is SGDLS and CDR2 is YYNGEE. V was clipped by 0 bases and J by 0 bases, with 15 bases between them. The CDR3 reads CASSVDGVTGMNTEAFF. The CDR3 DNA is TGTGCCAGCAGCGTAGATGGGGTAACGGGAATGAACACTGAAGCTTTCTTT. Full variable domain (rest looked up from reference TRBV9 and TRBJ1-1): DSGVTQTPKHLITATGQRVTLRCSPRSGDLSVYWYQQSLDQGLQFLIQYYNGEERAKGNILERFSAQQFPDLHSELNLSSLELGDSALYFCASSVDGVTGMNTEAFFGQGTRLTVV.

The genes are TRBV7-2 and TRBJ2-1; 10 bases are shared with TRBD2. Germline loops: CDR1 SGHTA, CDR2 FQGNSA. This CDR3 spans 14 amino acids. Trimming took 5 bases from V and 8 from J; bases not matched to a gene: 6. The CDR3 spells CASSLGSGRDEQFF. For the CDR3, the DNA is TGTGCCAGCAGCCTAGGGAGCGGGAGGGATGAGCAGTTCTTC.

This clone has only a few counts. The chain has TRBV27 and TRBJ1-5; weak D call: TRBD1 (5 bases). The germline V gene has CDR1 MNHEY and CDR2 SMNVEV (reference sequence). V was cut by 7 bases and J by 4 bases, with 11 bases left in between. This CDR3 has 13 amino acids. The CDR3 region is CASKHGQNQPQHF. The CDR3 region has the DNA TGTGCCAGCAAGCATGGACAAAATCAGCCCCAGCATTTT.

This chain connects TRBV27 to TRBJ1-4; 9 nucleotides align to TRBD1. J gave up 7 bases and V 2 bases, and 11 bases lay outside the gene matches. Germline V CDR1 and CDR2: MNHEY, SMNVEV (reference sequence). The CDR3 length is 17 residues. CDR3 DNA sequence: TGTGCCAGCAGTTTAAATGGGGTGGACAGGGGACGTGAAAAACTGTTTTTT. Encoded protein: CASSLNGVDRGREKLFF.

The rearrangement joins TRBV4-3 to TRBJ2-5; no reliable D call. The CDR3 contains 12 residues. V was shortened by 0 bases and J by 4 bases, with 3 bases between the two germline ends. From germline, CDR1 is LGHNA and CDR2 YSLEER. The CDR3 bases are TGCGCCAGCAGCCAAGACAGAGAGACCCAGTACTTC. This sequence encodes CASSQDRETQYF.

The gene calls are TRBV5-1 and TRBJ2-1; D perhaps matches TRBD2 (6 bases). Germline CDR1 SGHRS, CDR2 YFSETQ. The ends were cut back, 5 bases at V and 10 bases at J, with 10 bases in the middle. This CDR3 has 11 residues. The CDR3 spells CASSTSGEQFF. CDR3 bases: TGCGCCAGCAGTACCAGCGGGGAGCAGTTCTTC.

J is TRBJ1-2 and V is TRBV7-9; 8 positions agree with TRBD1. Germline V gene lookup returns CDR1 SEHNR and CDR2 FQNEAQ (reference sequence). CDR3 length: 14 amino acids. V was pared by 5 bases and J by 4 bases, with 6 bases of the junction left unmatched. This CDR3 reads CASSPDRVGYGYTF. CDR3 sequence (DNA): TGTGCCAGCAGCCCGGACAGGGTAGGCTATGGCTACACCTTC.

The chain links TRBV4-1 to TRBJ2-2; the D gene is possibly TRBD2 (6 bases). The V and J ends lost 3 bases and 4 bases respectively, with 15 bases between them. Germline CDR1 is MGHRA and CDR2 is YSYEKL. The CDR3 has 16 amino acids. CDR3 in amino acids: CASSHPRREGTGELFF. CDR3 bases: TGCGCCAGCAGCCACCCCCGGAGGGAAGGCACCGGGGAGCTGTTTTTT.

The chain links TRBV5-3 to TRBJ1-1; 8 bases agree with TRBD1. TRBV5-3 is an open reading frame whose function is uncertain. The CDR3 length is 16 residues. The V and J ends lost 4 bases and 6 bases, in that order; junction bases with no gene match: 14. CDR3 coding DNA: TGTGCCAGAAGCCTTAGGACAGGGCCTAACCCACCTGAAGCTTTCTTT. Its translation is CARSLRTGPNPPEAFF.

The rearrangement joins TRBV6-5 to TRBJ1-5; tentative D call: TRBD1 (5 bases). This CDR3 has 15 amino acids. The V end lost 0 bases, the J end lost 6 bases, and 12 bases lay between the germline ends. CDR1 and CDR2 (germline): MNHEY, SVGAGI. CDR3 nucleotides: TGTGCCAGCAGTTACTCCGCGGGGGTGGGTCAGCCCCAGCATTTT. It yields the protein CASSYSAGVGQPQHF.